This T cell receptor beta chain was sequenced during a study of blood T cells in healthy people across ages. This clonotype was recorded many times. A J-beta primer mix and a sample-barcoded 5' primer were used in a second PCR of roughly 7 to 12 cycles. TCRdb recomputed calls from the 5' RACE reads with MiXCR, one row per CDR3 protein. This sample has 550,000 to 650,000 distinct CDR3 sequences, with less than 35% found just once. The V segment lost 4 bases and the J segment 8 bases; nucleotides outside the gene matches: 4. CDR1 is DFQATT, CDR2 SNEGSKA, per germline (reference sequence). The CDR3 is made up of 13 amino acids.

The source of this sequence is a woman aged 80 or over in good health. Sequencing was done on a sample of blood. This chain links TRBV20-1 with TRBJ2-3, with TRBD2 matching over 12 bases. The CDR3 here is CSANKGLAGTQYF. The CDR3 nucleotides read TGCAGTGCTAATAAGGGACTAGCGGGTACGCAGTATTTT.